These T cell receptor beta chains were read from a single sample in a study of technical replicates of blood from several donors. Sequencing was performed with immunoSEQ multiplex PCR; in TCRdb, only in-frame clones are kept and a portion is missing. The data show 70,000 or so clones, over 70% seen once. Sequenced material: PBMCs. All receptors derive from a human donor in good health. Some clones in this sample may be carry-over from other donors' samples. Each CDR3 is given with its conserved first and last residue. Each record gives: D gene, V gene, J gene, clone size, CDR3 DNA, CDR3 protein. A D gene is named only where the DNA matches it firmly. Clone size, where shown, is once, few, many, or a class for clones that have expanded.

TRBD1	TRBV2	TRBJ2-3	NA	TGTGCCAGCAGTGGGGGACAGAAGACAGATACGCAGTATTTT	CASSGGQKTDTQYF
NA	TRBV10-3	TRBJ1-2	NA	TGTGCCATCAGTGAGTCTACAGGGAGTAACTATGGCTACACCTTC	CAISESTGSNYGYTF
NA	TRBV6-4	TRBJ2-3	NA	TGTGCCAGCAGTGACTCACTAGAAGCAGATACGCAGTATTTT	CASSDSLEADTQYF
NA	TRBV18	TRBJ2-7	NA	TGTGCCAGCTCACCATCTATAACTAGCCAGCACGAGCAGTACTTC	CASSPSITSQHEQYF
TRBD1	TRBV20-1	TRBJ1-2	NA	TGCAGTGCCAGACAGGGGGGAGGCTACACCTTC	CSARQGGGYTF
TRBD1	TRBV7-6	TRBJ1-1	NA	TGTGCCAGCAGCCTCCGGGACAGGGAAGAAGCTTTCTTT	CASSLRDREEAFF
TRBD1	TRBV5-4	TRBJ2-2	NA	TGTGCCAGCACGTTGACAGGGCCCGTAGTTACCGGGGAGCTGTTTTTT	CASTLTGPVVTGELFF
TRBD2	TRBV7-6	TRBJ2-5	NA	TGTGCCAGCAGCCTCTCCGGCGGGGGAGTAGGGGAGACCCAGTACTTC	CASSLSGGGVGETQYF
TRBD1	TRBV2	TRBJ1-1	NA	TGTGCCAGCAGGGGAGACAGGGGGCGACGGACTGAAGCTTTCTTT	CASRGDRGRRTEAFF
NA	TRBV6-5	TRBJ2-7	NA	TGTGCCAGCAGTTACACCCTCGGCGGCTCCTACGAGCAGTACTTC	CASSYTLGGSYEQYF
NA	TRBV6-1	TRBJ1-1	NA	TGTGCCAGCAGTTTACAGACGAACACTGAAGCTTTCTTT	CASSLQTNTEAFF
NA	TRBV29-1	TRBJ1-1	NA	TGCAGCGGTCGGGACACCAAGAACACTGAAGCTTTCTTT	CSGRDTKNTEAFF
NA	TRBV18	TRBJ2-7	NA	TGTGCCAGCTCACCTCAGACAGGTGCGGAGGAGCAGTACTTC	CASSPQTGAEEQYF
TRBD1	TRBV2	TRBJ1-1	few	TGTGCCAGCAGTCCGAGGGGGCAGCTAACTGAAGCTTTCTTT	CASSPRGQLTEAFF
TRBD1	TRBV5-1	TRBJ2-3	NA	TGCGCCAGCAGCTTGTTGGGACAGGGTGCAGATACGCAGTATTTT	CASSLLGQGADTQYF
TRBD2	TRBV7-6	TRBJ2-3	NA	TGTGCCAGCAGCCTCCTGGGACTAGCGGAAACAGATACGCAGTATTTT	CASSLLGLAETDTQYF
NA	TRBV12-5	TRBJ1-3	NA	TGTGCTAGTGGTTTGGTACTACCCACCACCTCTGGAAACACCATATATTTT	CASGLVLPTTSGNTIYF
TRBD1	TRBV28	TRBJ2-1	NA	TGTGCCAGCGGACAGGGGGGGAGAGGGGAGCAGTTCTTC	CASGQGGRGEQFF
NA	TRBV7-9	TRBJ2-7	NA	TGCGCCAGCAGCCAAGATAGGACAGCCACCTACGAGCAGTACTTC	CASSQDRTATYEQYF
TRBD2	TRBV5-6	TRBJ2-2	NA	TGTGCCAGCAGCCCTAGCGGGGGGGCCACCGGGGAGCTGTTTTTT	CASSPSGGATGELFF
NA	TRBV10-3	TRBJ2-2	NA	TGTGCCATCACTCAGGGAACCGGGGAGCTGTTTTTT	CAITQGTGELFF
NA	TRBV14	TRBJ1-2	NA	TGTGCCAGCAGCCAGGGTCAGGGGCCTGGCTACACCTTC	CASSQGQGPGYTF
TRBD1	TRBV7-8	TRBJ2-2	NA	TGTGCCAGCAGCTTAGTTCAGTTGGGACAGGTGGGGCGCGCCGGGGAGCTGTTTTTT	CASSLVQLGQVGRAGELFF
NA	TRBV5-4	TRBJ1-2	NA	TGTGCCAGCAGCGCAGATGGAGCTAACTATGGCTACACCTTC	CASSADGANYGYTF
TRBD2	TRBV7-9	TRBJ2-7	NA	TGTGCCAGCAGCCCACGGGAAAGCGGGATGCGGGAGCAGTACTTC	CASSPRESGMREQYF
TRBD1	TRBV6-5	TRBJ1-6	NA	TGTGCCAGCAGTTACTCGAGGACAGGGGATTCACCCCTCCACTTT	CASSYSRTGDSPLHF
TRBD1	TRBV6-5	TRBJ2-5	NA	TGTGCCAGCTCAATTGGGACAGGGAGGCAGACCCAGTACTTC	CASSIGTGRQTQYF
NA	TRBV7-9	TRBJ2-7	NA	TGTGCCAGCAGCCCCAAACTAGGGCTAGGCTACGAGCAGTACTTC	CASSPKLGLGYEQYF
NA	TRBV7-2	TRBJ2-7	NA	TGTGCCAGCAGCCGCCTTGCCAGCGGACTCTACGAGCAGTACTTC	CASSRLASGLYEQYF
TRBD1	TRBV19	TRBJ1-4	NA	TGTGCCAGTACCTTAGGGCAGGGGGCGTTTGAAAAACTGTTTTTT	CASTLGQGAFEKLFF
NA	TRBV4-2	TRBJ1-2	NA	TGTGCCAGCAGCCAAGATCCCAAGGGGGATTATGGCTACACCTTC	CASSQDPKGDYGYTF
NA	TRBV5-1	TRBJ2-2	NA	TGCGCCAGCAGCGCAGACAGGGGGGAGCTGTTTTTT	CASSADRGELFF
NA	TRBV21-1	TRBJ2-7	NA	TGTGCCAGCAGCAAAGAGGAAGGACAGGGGGCCTCCTACGAGCAGTACTTC	CASSKEEGQGASYEQYF
TRBD2	TRBV18	TRBJ2-5	NA	TGTGCCAGCTCAGAGGAGACTAGCGGTCGGGGAGAGACCCAGTACTTC	CASSEETSGRGETQYF
TRBD2	TRBV7-2	TRBJ2-7	NA	TGTGCCAGCACCACAGGACTAGCGGGATCGTACGAGCAGTACTTC	CASTTGLAGSYEQYF
TRBD1	TRBV11-3	TRBJ2-2	NA	TGTGCCAGCAGCCACCGACAGGGGGCGTTCCTGAACACCGGGGAGCTGTTTTTT	CASSHRQGAFLNTGELFF
NA	TRBV19	TRBJ1-3	NA	TGTGCCAGTAGCCCGAAACACAGGGAACCCAGAAACACCATATATTTT	CASSPKHREPRNTIYF
NA	TRBV19	TRBJ1-2	NA	TGTGCCAGTAGTATAGAGACTACAGTTGGCTACACCTTC	CASSIETTVGYTF
TRBD1	TRBV29-1	TRBJ1-5	NA	TGCAGCGTTGAAGGACAGGGGGCTTCCTGGGGCAATCAGCCCCAGCATTTT	CSVEGQGASWGNQPQHF
NA	TRBV4-3	TRBJ1-5	NA	TGCGCCAGCAGCCAAGATCCAGGGTACTTTGGTCAGCCCCAGCATTTT	CASSQDPGYFGQPQHF